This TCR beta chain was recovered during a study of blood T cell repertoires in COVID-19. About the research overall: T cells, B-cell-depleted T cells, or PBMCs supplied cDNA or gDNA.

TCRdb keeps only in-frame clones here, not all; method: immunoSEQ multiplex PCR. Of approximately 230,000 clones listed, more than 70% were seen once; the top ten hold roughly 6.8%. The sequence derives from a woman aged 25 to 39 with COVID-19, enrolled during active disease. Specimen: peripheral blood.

The CDR3 region has the DNA TGTGCCAGCAGCAAAGGGTTTACAGGGATATTGGCCGGCTCTCCTGGAAACACCATATATTTT. This encodes CASSKGFTGILAGSPGNTIYF. The J gene is TRBJ1-3, the V gene TRBV21-1; TRBD1, the table's D call, lacks a check against the DNA. TRBV21-1 has pseudogene status. This CDR3 has 21 amino acids.